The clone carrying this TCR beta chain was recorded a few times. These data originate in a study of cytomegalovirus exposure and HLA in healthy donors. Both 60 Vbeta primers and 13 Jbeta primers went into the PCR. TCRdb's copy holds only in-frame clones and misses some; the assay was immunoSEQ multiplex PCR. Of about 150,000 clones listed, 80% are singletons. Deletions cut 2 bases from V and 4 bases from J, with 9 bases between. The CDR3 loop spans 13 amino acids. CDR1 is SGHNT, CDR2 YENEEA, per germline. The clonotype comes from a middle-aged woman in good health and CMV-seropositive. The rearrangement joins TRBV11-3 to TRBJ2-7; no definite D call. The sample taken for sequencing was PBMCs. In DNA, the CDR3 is TGTGCCAGCAGCTTAAGCTCTGATTACGAGCAGTACTTC. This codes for CASSLSSDYEQYF.